This TCR beta chain was obtained from a study of T cell responses to AZD1222 COVID-19 vaccine. Notes on the study in general: Seropositive AZD1222 recipients at baseline numbered only five or six. Only after the peak T cell response were repertoires sampled. Donors were largely white British and mainly female; clonal diversity was possibly underestimated.

TCRdb's table, derived via immunoSEQ multiplex PCR, lists solely in-frame clones and lacks some. The repertoire holds more than 150,000 clones, with approximately 90% as singletons. For this clone: Its cognate antigen is unknown.

The sample was peripheral blood, taken on day 0 of AZD1222 vaccination. The TCR originated in an adult in good health.

CDR3 residues: CASTPTDRGGTEAFF. The CDR3 bases are TGCGCCAGCACCCCGACGGACAGGGGGGGAACTGAAGCTTTCTTT. The genes are TRBV10-2 and TRBJ1-1, with 10 bases aligning to TRBD1. This CDR3 has 15 amino acids. The trim removed 7 bases at V and 5 bases at J, leaving 10 bases unmatched. Germline CDR1 is WSHSY and CDR2 is SAAADI.